These 28 T cell receptor beta chains were sequenced from one sample in a study of breast tumors, draining lymph nodes, adjacent tissues (dated by TCRdb to about 2016). Lymph node samples came from the axillary draining lymph nodes of breast cancer patients. Library preparation employed multiplex PCR. These reads were obtained on an Illumina HiSeq 2000. TCRdb redid the processing of the public reads, applying fastp at Q25 and MiXCR, and retained in-frame beta chains. Rows with a matching CDR3 protein are joined into one entry that keeps the most common DNA and genes. The sample table holds about 180,000 distinct CDR3 sequences, of which about 30% were seen once. Around 4.5% of the sample goes to the ten largest clones. Sequenced: axillary lymph node tissue. The receptors originated from a female donor with breast cancer. Some clones in this sample may be carry-over from other donors' samples.

This clonotype turned up a few times. V and J are TRBV4-2 and TRBJ2-2, with 9 bases lining up with TRBD1. With V trimmed by 0 bases and J by 4 bases, 3 bases remained unmatched. The CDR3 runs to 16 residues. Germline V CDR1 and CDR2: LGHNA, YNFKEQ. The CDR3 is CASSQEGQGVTGELFF. For the CDR3, the DNA is TGTGCCAGCAGCCAAGAGGGACAGGGCGTCACCGGGGAGCTGTTTTTT.

In its sample, this clonotype was seen a few times. This rearrangement joins TRBV27 to TRBJ1-4, with 7 bases fitting TRBD1. The CDR3 is 12 amino acids. Germline V lookup: CDR1 MNHEY, CDR2 SMNVEV (reference sequence). J lost 8 bases, V lost 9 bases, and 6 bases had no gene match. CDR3 coding DNA: TGTGCCAGTCGGGACAGCGTAGAAAAACTGTTTTTT. Its translation is CASRDSVEKLFF.

Of note for this clonotype: This is likely a read error, given that the CDR3 carries no conserved phenylalanine or tryptophan at its end. The chain is built from TRBV2 and TRBJ2-3; 11 bases align to TRBD2. Trimming removed 6 bases from V and 0 bases from J; junction bases left unmatched: 5. This CDR3 contains 16 residues. Germline assignment: CDR1 SNHLY and CDR2 FYNNEI. CDR3 sequence reads: CASRELAGGSTDTQYS. The DNA of the CDR3 is TGTGCCAGCAGAGAGTTAGCGGGAGGGAGCACAGATACGCAGTATTCC.

With regard to this clonotype: It is likely a read error, because the conserved phenylalanine at the end of the CDR3 is missing. The DNA is omitted, as the CDR3 cannot be located on it reliably, and the CDR3 follows TCRdb's listing. The chain's CDR3 is CASMGTGGGNYGYTFGS. This chain links TRBV2 with TRBJ2-5; the table's D gene call, TRBD1, was not cross checked with the DNA. CDR1 and CDR2 (germline): SNHLY, FYNNEI. The CDR3 has 17 residues if both end residues are counted.

This clonotype was recorded at least ten times. V gene TRBV20-1 combines with J gene TRBJ1-2; D not certain. Per the germline V gene, CDR1 is DFQATT and CDR2 is SNEGSKA (reference sequence). V lost 6 bases and J 7 bases, leaving 12 bases between the germline ends. The CDR3 consists of 11 residues. In DNA form, the CDR3 reads TGCAGTGCCACGGGAGGAAGTGGCTACACCTTC. Encoded protein: CSATGGSGYTF.

This clonotype was observed many times. This chain links TRBV9 with TRBJ2-5, with D possibly being TRBD1 (6 bases). The CDR3 covers 14 residues. Trimming took 0 bases from V and 4 from J, leaving 10 bases between them. Per the germline V gene, CDR1 is SGDLS and CDR2 is YYNGEE. As DNA, the CDR3 is TGTGCCAGCAGCGTAGTTCCAGGGGCAGAGACCCAGTACTTC. The encoded protein is CASSVVPGAETQYF.

This clonotype was seen at least ten times. The chain carries TRBV7-9 and TRBJ1-2; no clear D. Germline lookup yields CDR1 SEHNR and CDR2 FQNEAQ (reference sequence). The CDR3 covers 15 residues. The V and J ends lost 1 base and 8 bases respectively, with 17 bases between them. The chain's CDR3 is CASSLELRSLQGYTF. The CDR3 region has the DNA TGTGCCAGCAGCTTAGAGCTCAGGTCTCTGCAGGGCTACACCTTC.

This clonotype was counted at least ten times. The V and J genes are TRBV2 and TRBJ2-2, with TRBD2 matching 10 bases. Per the germline V gene, CDR1 is SNHLY and CDR2 is FYNNEI. The V and J ends lost 4 bases and 4 bases, in that order; junction bases with no gene match: 6. This CDR3 has 16 residues. The chain's CDR3 is CASSVGLAGVTGELFF. Written as DNA, the CDR3 is TGTGCCAGCAGTGTGGGGCTAGCGGGAGTCACCGGGGAGCTGTTTTTT.

CDR3 in amino acids: CASGEYQETQYF. The CDR3, as DNA: TGTGCCAGCGGAGAATACCAAGAGACCCAGTACTTC. This chain joins TRBV6-2 or TRBV6-3 and TRBJ2-5; no clear D. The CDR3 has 12 amino acids. Germline assignment: CDR1 MNHEY and CDR2 SVGEGT. Trimming shortened V by 8 bases and J by 0 bases, and 7 bases separated the two germline ends.

There are many counts of this clonotype. The chain recombines TRBV12-3 or TRBV12-4 with TRBJ1-3; D unclear. Trimming shortened V by 4 bases and J by 0 bases, and 10 bases separated the two germline ends. CDR3 length: 15 residues. CDR3 region: CASSYRQSSGNTIYF. CDR3 DNA sequence: TGTGCCAGCAGTTATCGGCAGAGCTCTGGAAACACCATATATTTT.

This clonotype has more than one count but fewer than ten. The chain recombines TRBV12-3 or TRBV12-4 with TRBJ2-1, with D possibly TRBD1 on 6 matching bases. V was clipped by 5 bases and J by 5 bases, with 28 bases between them. The CDR3 has 19 residues. In nucleotides, the CDR3 is TGTGCCAGCAGTCCCCTAGGGTCGGGAAGGGGGTATAGGAACAATGAGCAGTTCTTC. This translates into CASSPLGSGRGYRNNEQFF.

This clonotype was counted many times. This chain joins TRBV27 and TRBJ2-7; 7 nucleotides line up with TRBD2. The ends lost 1 base at V and 3 bases at J; junction bases unmatched: 6. This CDR3 is 15 amino acids long. The V gene's germline CDR1 is MNHEY and CDR2 SMNVEV (reference sequence). CDR3 region: CASSLLSGTYYEQYF. CDR3 bases: TGTGCCAGCAGTTTATTGAGCGGGACGTACTACGAGCAGTACTTC.

Regarding this clonotype: Possible read error: a much larger clone is one base away. V gene TRBV5-5 combines with J gene TRBJ2-3; D ambiguous. The CDR3 sequence is 14 residues long. V lost 5 bases and J 9 bases, leaving 19 bases between the germline ends. The germline V gene encodes CDR1 SGHKS and CDR2 YYEKEE (reference sequence). CDR3 protein: CASSLVQASRTQYF. The CDR3 DNA reads as TGTGCCAGCAGTCTCGTACAAGCATCCAGAACGCAGTATTTT.

This clonotype was counted many times. The chain is built from TRBV4-1 and TRBJ2-5, with a possible D match to TRBD2 (5 bases). Trimming cost V 2 bases and J 2 bases, with 18 bases left between them. This CDR3 spans 17 amino acids. Germline V lookup: CDR1 MGHRA, CDR2 YSYEKL. As DNA, the CDR3 is TGCGCCAGCAGCCAAAGACGTGGACTTAGACCACAAGAGACCCAGTACTTC. Encoded protein: CASSQRRGLRPQETQYF.

This clonotype appeared many times. The J gene is TRBJ1-2, the V gene TRBV5-1; 7 nucleotides align to TRBD1. CDR1 and CDR2 (germline): SGHRS, YFSETQ. J gave up 4 bases and V 0 bases, and 3 bases lay outside the gene matches. This CDR3 region has 14 residues. For the CDR3, the DNA is TGCGCCAGCAGCTTGGGACAGGGCAGCTATGGCTACACCTTC. This gives the protein CASSLGQGSYGYTF.

There are many counts of this clonotype. The chain recombines TRBV5-1 with TRBJ1-6; 7 nucleotides agree with TRBD1. The CDR3 covers 15 residues. The trim removed 0 bases at V and 3 bases at J, leaving 0 bases unmatched. Per the germline V gene, CDR1 is SGHRS and CDR2 is YFSETQ. For the CDR3, the DNA is TGCGCCAGCAGCTTGGCAGGGGGCTATAATTCACCCCTCCACTTT. It codes for CASSLAGGYNSPLHF. Using reference TRBV5-1 and TRBJ1-6 for the parts outside the CDR3, the full variable domain is KAGVTQTPRYLIKTRGQQVTLSCSPISGHRSVSWYQQTPGQGLQFLFEYFSETQRNKGNFPGRFSGRQFSNSRSEMNVSTLELGDSALYLCASSLAGGYNSPLHFGNGTRLTVT.

This clonotype showed up just a few times. The V call is TRBV7-2, the J call TRBJ2-2, with 9 bases that match TRBD2. Germline V gene data show CDR1 as SGHTA and CDR2 as FQGNSA. The CDR3 extends over 15 amino acids. With V trimmed by 8 bases and J by 4 bases, 8 bases remained unmatched. The CDR3 loop reads CASGLGLARTGELFF. The CDR3 nucleotides are TGTGCCAGCGGGCTTGGACTAGCGCGCACCGGGGAGCTGTTTTTT.

CDR3 bases: TGTGCCAGCAGCGTGGACAGGGGGCGGCACGAGCAGTACTTC. Amino acid sequence: CASSVDRGRHEQYF. V gene TRBV7-2 combines with J gene TRBJ2-7; 11 bases are shared with TRBD1. The germline V gene has CDR1 SGHTA and CDR2 FQGNSA. Losses at the gene ends were 5 bases for V and 5 bases for J; bases not matched to a gene: 5. There are 14 residues in the CDR3.

This rearrangement joins TRBV19 to TRBJ1-1; TRBD1 is a possible D gene (6 bases). This CDR3 has 14 residues. Between the trimmed V and J ends, which lost 2 bases and 5 bases, there was a span of 12 bases. CDR1 and CDR2 (germline): LNHDA, SQIVND (reference sequence). The CDR3 here is CASSIQGMGTEAFF. The CDR3 nucleotides read TGTGCCAGTAGTATACAGGGGATGGGTACTGAAGCTTTCTTT.

As concerns this clonotype: This may come from a read error, since a much larger clone is one base off. V and J are TRBV5-4 and TRBJ2-1; D ambiguous. This CDR3 is built from 13 residues. Germline V CDR1 and CDR2: SGHNT, YYREEE (reference sequence). The V end was cut by 3 bases, the J end by 12 bases, with 16 bases between. The CDR3 loop reads CASSSTSGDGQFF. The CDR3 DNA reads as TGTGCCAGCAGCTCCACCAGTGGGGATGGGCAGTTCTTC.

As for this clonotype: This may be a read error, as it is one base from a much larger clone. V is TRBV5-5 and J is TRBJ2-7, with D possibly being TRBD1 or TRBD2 (5 bases each). Trimming stripped 0 bases from V and 2 bases from J, with 18 bases between. The CDR3 sequence is 17 residues long. CDR1 is SGHKS, CDR2 YYEKEE, per germline (reference sequence). DNA of the CDR3: TGTGCCAGCAGCTTGGTGTCCCACTCCTGGGGACCCTACGAGCAGTACTTC. Amino acids: CASSLVSHSWGPYEQYF.

This clonotype has at least ten counts. The chain recombines TRBV5-1 with TRBJ1-2; 12 positions agree with TRBD1. The length of the CDR3 is 18 residues. V was pared by 2 bases and J by 2 bases, with 10 bases of the junction left unmatched. Germline CDR1 SGHRS, CDR2 YFSETQ. Written as DNA, the CDR3 is TGCGCCAGCAGCTTAGGGACAGGGGGCGTTCCTGGCAACTATGGCTACACCTTC. Protein sequence: CASSLGTGGVPGNYGYTF. Combining the CDR3 with reference TRBV5-1 and TRBJ1-2 gives the whole variable domain KAGVTQTPRYLIKTRGQQVTLSCSPISGHRSVSWYQQTPGQGLQFLFEYFSETQRNKGNFPGRFSGRQFSNSRSEMNVSTLELGDSALYLCASSLGTGGVPGNYGYTFGSGTRLTVV.

This chain links TRBV12-3 or TRBV12-4 with TRBJ1-1; no clear D gene. The CDR3 consists of 11 residues. V shed 9 bases and J shed 5 bases, with 10 bases lying between them. The CDR3 bases are TGTGCCAGTGGGTACGGGACTGAAGCTTTCTTT. This codes for CASGYGTEAFF.

The CDR3 DNA sequence: TGCAGCGTTGAAGTAGCGGGGGGATGGGAGACCCAGTACTTC. It is translated as CSVEVAGGWETQYF. This chain connects TRBV29-1 to TRBJ2-5; 10 nucleotides match TRBD2. The CDR3 loop spans 14 amino acids. The V gene's germline CDR1 is SQVTM and CDR2 ANQGSEA. The trim removed 1 base at V and 5 bases at J, leaving 4 bases unmatched.

Details on this clonotype: Germline and junction disagree at one end, which may indicate a read error. This sequence joins TRBV7-2 and TRBJ1-6; D is unclear. CDR1 and CDR2 from the germline V gene are SGHTA and FQGNSA. The CDR3 extends over 14 amino acids. The CDR3 DNA reads as TGCGCCAGCAGGACCGGGCCGAATAATTCACCCCTCTACTTT. Residues: CASRTGPNNSPLYF.

The gene calls are TRBV27 and TRBJ2-1; TRBD2 might be the D (6 bases). Germline V gives CDR1 MNHEY, CDR2 SMNVEV (reference sequence). The V end was cut by 10 bases, the J end by 0 bases, with 16 bases between. The CDR3 covers 15 residues. CDR3 DNA: TGTGCCACCCTAATGGCGGGAAACTCCTACAATGAGCAGTTCTTC. This translates into CATLMAGNSYNEQFF.

This clonotype was recorded many times. V is TRBV2 and J is TRBJ1-2, with D hard to call. CDR3 size: 20 residues. V was trimmed by 3 bases and J by 8 bases, leaving 34 bases between them. Germline CDR1 reads SNHLY; CDR2 reads FYNNEI. CDR3 nucleotide sequence: TGTGCCAGCAGTGAGGAGGAGGGTAGGCGATCGAGCGGGGTCGGGTTCGGCTACACCTTC. Its translation: CASSEEEGRRSSGVGFGYTF. The full variable domain, rest sourced from reference TRBV2 and TRBJ1-2, is EPEVTQTPSHQVTQMGQEVILRCVPISNHLYFYWYRQILGQKVEFLVSFYNNEISEKSEIFDDQFSVERPDGSNFTLKIRSTKLEDSAMYFCASSEEEGRRSSGVGFGYTFGSGTRLTVV.

This clonotype was recorded at least ten times. The rearrangement joins TRBV4-1 to TRBJ2-7; 7 bases match TRBD1. J gave up 7 bases and V 2 bases, and 5 bases lay outside the gene matches. The CDR3 has 13 amino acids. Germline V gives CDR1 MGHRA, CDR2 YSYEKL. DNA of the CDR3: TGCGCCAGCAGCCAACTAACAGGGGATGAGCAGTACTTC. Its protein is CASSQLTGDEQYF.